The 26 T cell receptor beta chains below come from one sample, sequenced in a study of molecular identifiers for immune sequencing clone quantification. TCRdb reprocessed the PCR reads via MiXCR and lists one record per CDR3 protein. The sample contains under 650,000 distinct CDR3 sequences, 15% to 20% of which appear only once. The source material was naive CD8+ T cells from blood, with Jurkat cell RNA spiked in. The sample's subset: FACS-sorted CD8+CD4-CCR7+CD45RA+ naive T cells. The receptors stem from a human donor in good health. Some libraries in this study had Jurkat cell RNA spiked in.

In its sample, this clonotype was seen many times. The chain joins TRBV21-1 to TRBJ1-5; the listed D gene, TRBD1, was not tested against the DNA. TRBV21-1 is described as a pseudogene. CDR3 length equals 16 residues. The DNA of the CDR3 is TGTGCCAGCAGCAAAGTTACGGGGGCCGGGAATCAGCCCCAGCATTTT. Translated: CASSKVTGAGNQPQHF.

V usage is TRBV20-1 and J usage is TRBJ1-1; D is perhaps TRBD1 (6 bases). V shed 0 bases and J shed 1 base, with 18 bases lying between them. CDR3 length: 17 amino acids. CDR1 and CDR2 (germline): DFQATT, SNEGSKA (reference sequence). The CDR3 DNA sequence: TGCAGTGCTAGAGATTCCACAGGGAGAGGGGAGAACACTGAAGCTTTCTTT. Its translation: CSARDSTGRGENTEAFF.

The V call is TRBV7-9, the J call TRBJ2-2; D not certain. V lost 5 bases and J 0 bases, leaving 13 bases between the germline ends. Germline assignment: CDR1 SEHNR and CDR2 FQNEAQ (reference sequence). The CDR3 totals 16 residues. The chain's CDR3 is CASSPNDPTNTGELFF. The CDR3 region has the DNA TGTGCCAGCAGCCCCAACGACCCCACGAACACCGGGGAGCTGTTTTTT.

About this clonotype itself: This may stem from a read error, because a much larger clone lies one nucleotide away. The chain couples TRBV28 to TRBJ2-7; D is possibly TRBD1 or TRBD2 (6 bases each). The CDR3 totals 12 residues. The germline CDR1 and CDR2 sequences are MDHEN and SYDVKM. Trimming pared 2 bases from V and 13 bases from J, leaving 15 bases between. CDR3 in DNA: TGTGCCAGCAGTTTAAGGCGGGGACATCATTACTTC. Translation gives CASSLRRGHHYF.

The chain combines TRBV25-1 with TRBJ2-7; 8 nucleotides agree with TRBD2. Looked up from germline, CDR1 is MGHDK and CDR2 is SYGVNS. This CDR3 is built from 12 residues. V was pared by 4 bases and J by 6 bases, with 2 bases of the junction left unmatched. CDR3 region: CASSVGTSEQYF. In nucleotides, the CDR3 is TGTGCCAGCAGTGTGGGGACTAGCGAGCAGTACTTC.

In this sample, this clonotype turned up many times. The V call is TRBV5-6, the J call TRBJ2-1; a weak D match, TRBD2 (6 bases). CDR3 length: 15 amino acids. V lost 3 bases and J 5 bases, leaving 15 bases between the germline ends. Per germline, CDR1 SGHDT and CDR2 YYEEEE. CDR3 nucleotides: TGTGCCAGCAGCTCAAGGGGAGGTGGGGACAATGAGCAGTTCTTC. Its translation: CASSSRGGGDNEQFF.

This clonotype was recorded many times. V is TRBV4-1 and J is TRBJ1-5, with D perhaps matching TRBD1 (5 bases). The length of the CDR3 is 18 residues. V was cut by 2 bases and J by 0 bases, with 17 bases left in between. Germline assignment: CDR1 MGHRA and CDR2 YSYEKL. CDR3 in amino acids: CASSQSGAKGYSNQPQHF. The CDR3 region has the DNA TGCGCCAGCAGCCAAAGTGGGGCGAAAGGGTATAGCAATCAGCCCCAGCATTTT.

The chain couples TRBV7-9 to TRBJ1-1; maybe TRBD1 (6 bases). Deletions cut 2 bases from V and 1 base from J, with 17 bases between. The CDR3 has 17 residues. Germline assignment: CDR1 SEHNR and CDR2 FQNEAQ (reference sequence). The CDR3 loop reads CASSLPGAAAGNTEAFF. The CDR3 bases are TGTGCCAGCAGCTTACCAGGGGCCGCGGCGGGGAACACTGAAGCTTTCTTT.

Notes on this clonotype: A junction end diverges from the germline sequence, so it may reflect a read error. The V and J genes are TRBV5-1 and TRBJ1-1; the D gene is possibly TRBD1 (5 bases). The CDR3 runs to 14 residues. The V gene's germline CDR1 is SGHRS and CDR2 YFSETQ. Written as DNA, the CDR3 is TGCGCCAGCAGCTTGGGACAGACTAACACTGAAGCTCTCTTT. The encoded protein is CASSLGQTNTEALF.

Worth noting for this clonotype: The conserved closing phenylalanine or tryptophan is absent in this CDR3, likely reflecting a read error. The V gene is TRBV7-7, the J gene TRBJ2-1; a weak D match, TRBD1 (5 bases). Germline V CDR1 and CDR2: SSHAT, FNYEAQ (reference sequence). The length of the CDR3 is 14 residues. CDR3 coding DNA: TGTGCTAGCAGCGCTAATAGTGGGGCGGATGAGCAGTTCCTC. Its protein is CASSANSGADEQFL.

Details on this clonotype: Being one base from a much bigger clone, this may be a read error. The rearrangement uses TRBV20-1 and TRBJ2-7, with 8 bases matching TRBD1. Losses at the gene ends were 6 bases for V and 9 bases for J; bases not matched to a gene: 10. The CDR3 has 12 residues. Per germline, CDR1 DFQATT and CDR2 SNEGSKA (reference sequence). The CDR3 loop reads CSAPDREAGQYF. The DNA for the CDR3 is TGCAGTGCGCCGGACAGGGAAGCCGGGCAGTACTTC.

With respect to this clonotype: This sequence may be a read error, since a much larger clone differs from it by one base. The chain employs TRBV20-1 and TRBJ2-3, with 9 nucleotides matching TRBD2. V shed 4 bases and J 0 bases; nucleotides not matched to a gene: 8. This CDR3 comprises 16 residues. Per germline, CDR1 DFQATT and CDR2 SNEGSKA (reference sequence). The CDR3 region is CSAKPLTSGSTDTQYF. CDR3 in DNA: TGCAGTGCTAAACCACTTACTAGCGGGAGCACAGATACGCAGTATTTT.

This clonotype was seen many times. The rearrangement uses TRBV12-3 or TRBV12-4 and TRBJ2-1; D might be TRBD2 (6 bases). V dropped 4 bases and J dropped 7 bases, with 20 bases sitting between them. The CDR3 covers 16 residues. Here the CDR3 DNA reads TGTGCCAGCAGTTCCCGTGGCGGGGCAGAGGGGAATGAGCAGTTCTTC. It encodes CASSSRGGAEGNEQFF.

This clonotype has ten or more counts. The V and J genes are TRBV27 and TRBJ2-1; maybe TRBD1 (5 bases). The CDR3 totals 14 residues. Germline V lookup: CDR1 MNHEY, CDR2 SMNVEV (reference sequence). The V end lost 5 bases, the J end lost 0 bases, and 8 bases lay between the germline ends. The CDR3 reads CASSAGSSYNEQFF. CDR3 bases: TGTGCCAGCAGTGCAGGGTCCTCCTACAATGAGCAGTTCTTC.

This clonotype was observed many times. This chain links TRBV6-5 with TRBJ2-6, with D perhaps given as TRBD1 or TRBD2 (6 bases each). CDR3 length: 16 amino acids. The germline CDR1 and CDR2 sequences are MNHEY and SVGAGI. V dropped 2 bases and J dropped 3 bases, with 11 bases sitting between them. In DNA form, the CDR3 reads TGTGCCAGCAGTTACAGTGGGGGGCTTGGGGCCAACGTCCTGACTTTC. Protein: CASSYSGGLGANVLTF.

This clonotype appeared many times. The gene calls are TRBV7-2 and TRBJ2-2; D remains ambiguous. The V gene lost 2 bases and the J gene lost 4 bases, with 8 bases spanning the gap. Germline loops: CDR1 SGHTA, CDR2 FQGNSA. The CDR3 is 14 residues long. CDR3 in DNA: TGTGCCAGCAGCTTATTAGGCGGCACCGGGGAGCTGTTTTTT. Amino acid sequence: CASSLLGGTGELFF.

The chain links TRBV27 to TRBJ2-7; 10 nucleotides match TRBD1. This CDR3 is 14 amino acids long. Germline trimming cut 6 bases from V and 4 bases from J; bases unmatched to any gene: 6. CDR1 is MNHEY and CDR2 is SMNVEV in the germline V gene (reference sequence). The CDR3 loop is CASSDRGLFYEQYF. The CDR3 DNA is TGTGCCAGCAGCGACAGGGGGCTTTTTTACGAGCAGTACTTC.

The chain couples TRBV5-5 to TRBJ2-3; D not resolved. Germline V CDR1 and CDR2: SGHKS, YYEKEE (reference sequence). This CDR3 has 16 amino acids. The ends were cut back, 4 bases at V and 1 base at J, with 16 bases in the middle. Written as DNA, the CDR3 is TGTGCCAGCAGCCGGAGTCCATTCACCCGCACAGATACGCAGTATTTT. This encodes CASSRSPFTRTDTQYF.

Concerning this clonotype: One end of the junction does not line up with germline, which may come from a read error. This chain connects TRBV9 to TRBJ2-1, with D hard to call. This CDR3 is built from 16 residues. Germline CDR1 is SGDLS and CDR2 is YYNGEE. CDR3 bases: TGTGCCAGCACCAGGTATCATAGTCTCAATTACAATGTGCAGTTCTTC. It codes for CASTRYHSLNYNVQFF.

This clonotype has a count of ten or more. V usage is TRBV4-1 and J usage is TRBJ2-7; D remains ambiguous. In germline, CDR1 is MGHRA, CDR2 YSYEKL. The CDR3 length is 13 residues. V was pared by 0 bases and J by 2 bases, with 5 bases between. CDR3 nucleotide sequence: TGCGCCAGCAGCCAAGAGGGTCCCTACGAGCAGTACTTC. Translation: CASSQEGPYEQYF.

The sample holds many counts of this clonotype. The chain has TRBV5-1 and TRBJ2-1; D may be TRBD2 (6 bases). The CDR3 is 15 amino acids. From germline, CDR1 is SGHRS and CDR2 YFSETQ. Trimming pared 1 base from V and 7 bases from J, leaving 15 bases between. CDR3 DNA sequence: TGCGCCAGCAGCTTGTCTCCCCGGGGGAAGAATGAGCAGTTCTTC. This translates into CASSLSPRGKNEQFF.

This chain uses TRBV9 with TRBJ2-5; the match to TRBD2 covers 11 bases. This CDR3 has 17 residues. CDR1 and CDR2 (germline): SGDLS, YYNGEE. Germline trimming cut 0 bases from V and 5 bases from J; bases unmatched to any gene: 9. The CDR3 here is CASSVGSVAGGMETQYF. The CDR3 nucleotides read TGTGCCAGCAGCGTAGGGTCGGTAGCGGGAGGGATGGAGACCCAGTACTTC.

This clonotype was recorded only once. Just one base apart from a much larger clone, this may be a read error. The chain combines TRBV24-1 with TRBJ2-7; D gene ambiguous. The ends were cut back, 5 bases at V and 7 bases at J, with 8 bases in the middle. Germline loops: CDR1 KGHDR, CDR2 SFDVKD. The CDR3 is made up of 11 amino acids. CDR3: CATSAGGEQYF. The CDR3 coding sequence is TGTGCCACCAGTGCTGGTGGGGAGCAGTACTTC.

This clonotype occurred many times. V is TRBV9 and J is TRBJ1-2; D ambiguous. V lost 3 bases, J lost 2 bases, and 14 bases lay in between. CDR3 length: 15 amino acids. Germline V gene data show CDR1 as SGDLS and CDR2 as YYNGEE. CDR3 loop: CASSEGPDKNYGYTF. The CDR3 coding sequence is TGTGCCAGCAGCGAAGGCCCCGACAAGAACTATGGCTACACCTTC.

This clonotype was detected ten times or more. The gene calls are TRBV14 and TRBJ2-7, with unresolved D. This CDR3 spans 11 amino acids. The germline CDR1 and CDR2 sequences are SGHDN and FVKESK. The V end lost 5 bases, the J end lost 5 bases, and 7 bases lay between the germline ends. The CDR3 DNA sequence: TGTGCCAGCAGCGAGAAAAACGAGCAGTACTTC. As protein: CASSEKNEQYF.

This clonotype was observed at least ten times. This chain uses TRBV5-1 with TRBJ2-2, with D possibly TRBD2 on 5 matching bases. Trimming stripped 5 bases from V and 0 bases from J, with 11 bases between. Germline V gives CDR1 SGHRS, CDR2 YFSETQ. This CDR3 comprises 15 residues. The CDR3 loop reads CASSPGIANTGELFF. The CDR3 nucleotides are TGCGCCAGCAGTCCCGGGATAGCGAACACCGGGGAGCTGTTTTTT. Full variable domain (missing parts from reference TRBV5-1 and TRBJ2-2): KAGVTQTPRYLIKTRGQQVTLSCSPISGHRSVSWYQQTPGQGLQFLFEYFSETQRNKGNFPGRFSGRQFSNSRSEMNVSTLELGDSALYLCASSPGIANTGELFFGEGSRLTVL.